Reported below is one T cell receptor (beta chain). The antigen it recognizes is unknown. Nothing much larger sits one base from this clone, and base qualities are not available. Ophthalmopathy patients had moderately to severely active disease, Clinical Activity Score of at least 3, NOSPECS grade of at least 4, and disease duration under 3 months. Patients were excluded if they had other autoimmune diseases, uncontrolled infections, pregnancy or lactation. Diagnosis was based on clinical symptoms, serum thyroxine, TRAb, thyroid ultrasound and orbital computed tomography. PBMCs were isolated from 7.5 to 10 ml of fresh peripheral blood by Ficoll-Paque density gradient centrifugation. Trizol reagent was used to extract the total RNA, and its quality was then checked on an Agilent 2100 Bioanalyzer. The sample is drawn from a study of Graves' ophthalmopathy and Graves' hyperthyroidism (dated by TCRdb to the late 2010s). In the study overall: Peripheral blood was collected before any treatment was given, at the time of initial diagnosis. The study used TCR beta repertoire signatures to distinguish Graves' ophthalmopathy from Graves' hyperthyroidism and to predict progression to ophthalmopathy. In total, 135 blood samples were TCR-sequenced: 43 ophthalmopathy, roughly 80 hyperthyroidism and approximately 17 hyperthyroidism-to-ophthalmopathy patients. To explore V-J signatures distinguishing ophthalmopathy from hyperthyroidism, a discovery set of 100 patients (around 42 ophthalmopathy, over 55 stable hyperthyroidism) was enrolled. The independent validation cohort included approximately 19 hyperthyroidism patients plus 17 patients who later progressed from hyperthyroidism to ophthalmopathy. In more than five hyperthyroidism patients, T-cell repertoires of thyroid tissue and blood were compared. Following sample collection, hyperthyroidism patients were given methimazole at a starting dose of 30 mg daily, and ophthalmopathy patients were given high-dose intravenous methylprednisolone. What the authors observed across the whole study: No statistical method was used to predetermine the sample size, and group allocation was not hidden from the investigators. Most expanded thyroid clonotypes with frequency above 0.001 were also detected in blood, suggesting blood repertoires may reflect the thyroid immune response. In cross-validation, the 13-signature model distinguished ophthalmopathy from stable hyperthyroidism with roughly 90% sensitivity and about 84% specificity, and in the test set the corresponding values were roughly 78% and 74%. In validation, the model predicted ophthalmopathy progression with about 64% sensitivity and around 72% specificity; 12 predicted patients were CT-confirmed with GO in a median of around 6 months.

TCR beta CDR3 regions were amplified from RNA transcripts for repertoire sequencing. A first-round RT-PCR used HTBI primers with the Qiagen OneStep RT-PCR kit, followed by a second-round multiplex PCR, size selection and purification. Libraries were sequenced paired-end with 100 bp reads on an Illumina HiSeq2000. The authors' analysis ran thus. Reads were processed with SOAPnuke, discarding reads with adapters, uncalled bases, mean Phred below 15, or no exact constant-primer or identifier match. High-quality paired reads were merged with COPE v1.2.5. Each unique nucleotide sequence was treated as a clonotype, and MiTCR v1.1 was used to align the clonotypes to the IMGT TRB V, D and J references. Analysis was restricted to V-J combinations with a frequency above 0.0001, which covered about 99% of repertoires. For each V-J combination, a TCR clonal expansion and chaos score was defined as the ratio of F50 clonal expansion to chaos observed in the TCRdist matrix. Welch's t-statistics and random forest were used to reduce features to approximately 13 V-J combinations, which were fed into a naive Bayes classifier. The Morisita-Horn index was used to measure how similar the thyroid and blood repertoires were. TCRdb ran its own pipeline on the public reads, namely fastp trimming at Q25 and MiXCR clone calling, and kept in-frame beta chains. Rows with one shared CDR3 protein collapse into an entry with the most common genes and DNA. For this entry, the V and J calls and clone size follow TCRdb and not the study's own pipeline. The sample includes 45,000 to 60,000 distinct CDR3 sequences, with approximately 50% observed a single time. Over 4% of the sample comes from the top ten.

This receptor was obtained from an adult woman with Graves' ophthalmopathy. The sequencing sample was made of peripheral blood.

The CDR3 sequence is CSASPAGLREKLFF. The sequenced DNA is TGCAGTGCTAGTCCCGCAGGGCTTAGGGAAAAACTGTTTTTT. The chain joins TRBV20-1 to TRBJ1-4; tentative D gene TRBD1, with 5 bases matching. Per the germline V gene (reference sequence), DFQATT is the CDR1 and SNEGSKA is the CDR2. At the junction V is shortened by 3 bases and J by 8 bases, with 16 bases in between. Its CDR3 holds 14 amino acids, cysteine through phenylalanine. Kept here is only the CDR3 DNA, which spans 42 bases and is read in frame from base 1.